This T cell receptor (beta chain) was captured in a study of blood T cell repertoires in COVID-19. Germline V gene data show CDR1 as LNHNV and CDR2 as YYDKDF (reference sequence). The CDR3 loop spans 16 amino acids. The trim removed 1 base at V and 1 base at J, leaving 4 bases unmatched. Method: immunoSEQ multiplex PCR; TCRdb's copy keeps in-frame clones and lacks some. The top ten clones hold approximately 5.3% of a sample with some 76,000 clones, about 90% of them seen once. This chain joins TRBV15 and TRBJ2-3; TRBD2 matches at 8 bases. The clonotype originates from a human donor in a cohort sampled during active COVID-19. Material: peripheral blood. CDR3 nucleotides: TGTGCCACCAGCAGAGGAGGTAGCGGGGGCACAGATACGCAGTATTTT. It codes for CATSRGGSGGTDTQYF.